This T cell receptor (beta chain) was recovered during a study of early T cells in non-severe SARS-CoV-2 infection. At the level of the study: Bulk RNA isolated from unsorted whole blood underwent sequencing; chains were not paired.

Individual cDNA molecules received unique molecular identifiers during library preparation. Each CDR3 protein is one row after TCRdb ran MiXCR on the 5' RACE reads. This table holds roughly 51,000 distinct CDR3 sequences, around 6.9% found once. Study results and caveats: Database matching using VDJdb favored anti-spike CD8 responses, with private and CD4 specificities left missing.

The CDR3 is 15 residues long. V was pared by 6 bases and J by 2 bases, with 16 bases between. From germline, CDR1 is MNHEY and CDR2 SVGAGI. This clonotype was counted many times. Its antigen is not known. The sample here was whole blood, taken at baseline. V and J are TRBV6-5 and TRBJ1-1; a weak D match, TRBD1 (5 bases). The TCR comes from an adult who was a healthcare worker with PCR-confirmed SARS-CoV-2 infection or an uninfected control (not recorded which). The CDR3 sequence: CASRSDRMGNTEAFF. The CDR3 coding sequence is TGTGCCAGCAGGAGCGACAGAATGGGAAACACTGAAGCTTTCTTT.